This TCR beta chain was observed in a study of blood T cell repertoires in COVID-19. Study summary: Acute and convalescent COVID-19 specimens originated in the United States, Italy and Spain.

Trimming removed 0 bases from V and 8 bases from J, with 10 bases in between. This CDR3 has 13 amino acids. The germline V gene has CDR1 LGHNA and CDR2 YSLEER. This study enrolled people aged about 18 to 100 from roughly 22 US geographic areas. Recovery meant two consecutive negative NP/OP PCR tests, professional clearance, or resolved symptoms. As originally analysed: Amplification of reference gene primers provided the estimated nucleated cell counts. The protocol was immunoSEQ multiplex PCR, while the TCRdb copy is restricted to in-frame clones and leaves out a portion. V and J calls plus clone size are reproduced from that table; the DNA served to infer D and trimming. Among a few hundred thousand clones, more than 90% were seen once, and the ten largest hold less than 20%.

V is TRBV4-3 and J is TRBJ1-1, with D uncertain. Sequenced material: PBMCs or T cells enriched from blood (not recorded which). The sequence came from a woman in her 30s who had recovered from COVID-19. CDR3 region: CASSQDGGQEAFF. CDR3 DNA sequence: TGCGCCAGCAGCCAAGATGGAGGTCAGGAAGCTTTCTTT.